This is a list of T cell receptor beta chains from one sample in a study of T cells in Graves' hyperthyroidism and ophthalmopathy. TCRdb itself ran the multiplex PCR reads through MiXCR, one entry per CDR3 protein. The data contain 250,000 to 300,000 distinct CDR3 sequences, around a fifth of them singletons. The sample taken for sequencing was blood. The receptors come from a man aged 50-59 years with Graves' ophthalmopathy. Both conserved end residues are part of each CDR3. A D gene is named only where the DNA matches it firmly. Clone size appears in some rows only: once, few, many, or a class for an expanded clone.

v_gene	j_gene	d_gene	abundance	CDR3nt	CDR3aa
TRBV11-2	TRBJ1-1	NA	NA	TGTGCCAGCAGCTTAGTGGTATTGGCAGGGTGGAACACTGAAGCTTTCTTT	CASSLVVLAGWNTEAFF
TRBV6-1	TRBJ2-5	TRBD2	few	TGTGCCAGCAGTTACCCGGGACTAGCGGGAGGGGGAGAGACCCAGTACTTC	CASSYPGLAGGGETQYF
TRBV6-4	TRBJ2-1	TRBD2	few	TGTGCCAGCAGCCGGACCGGGACTAGCGGTAACAATGAGCAGTTCTTC	CASSRTGTSGNNEQFF
TRBV20-1	TRBJ2-7	TRBD2	NA	TGCAGTGCTCATCCCACGGGAGGGCCCCCCACCGAGCAGTACTTC	CSAHPTGGPPTEQYF
TRBV7-9	TRBJ2-5	NA	NA	TGTGCCAGCAGCTTAGGTGGCGGGAACTCCGCCGAGGCCCAGTACTTC	CASSLGGGNSAEAQYF
TRBV18	TRBJ2-1	NA	NA	TGTGCCAGCTCTATCAGACTCGATGAGCAGTTCTTC	CASSIRLDEQFF
TRBV29-1	TRBJ2-7	NA	few	TGCAGCGTTGTTGGCACCTACGAGCAGTACTTC	CSVVGTYEQYF
TRBV7-9	TRBJ2-7	TRBD1	NA	TGTGCCAGCAGCTTACCGACAGGGAGCTCCTACGAGCAGTACTTC	CASSLPTGSSYEQYF
TRBV6-1	TRBJ2-7	NA	many	TGTGCCAGCACACCTGGGGCCTCCTCCTACGAGCAGTACTTC	CASTPGASSYEQYF
TRBV3-1	TRBJ2-3	NA	many	TGTGCCAGCAGCCAAGATACGAGGTCAGATACGCAGTATTTT	CASSQDTRSDTQYF
TRBV29-1	TRBJ2-5	NA	NA	TGCAGCGTTGAAAGGAGGCGCTGGGAGACCCAGTACTTC	CSVERRRWETQYF
TRBV27	TRBJ2-7	TRBD2	NA	TGTGCCAGCAGTTTAAGGCGGGGGAGCTCCTACGAGCAGTACTTC	CASSLRRGSSYEQYF
TRBV10-3	TRBJ2-3	NA	many	TGTGCCATCAGCCACCAGGGAGGACAGGGCACAGATACGCAGTATTTT	CAISHQGGQGTDTQYF
TRBV2	TRBJ1-1	NA	many	TGTGCCAGCAGACGGGACGGAAGGAACACTGAAGCTTTCTTT	CASRRDGRNTEAFF
TRBV27	TRBJ2-1	NA	few	TGTGCCAGCTCCTTAGGTCCCATCACGGGAGAGCAGTTCTTC	CASSLGPITGEQFF
TRBV18	TRBJ1-2	NA	many	TGTGCCAGCTCACCCCACGTCATCTATGGCTACACCTTC	CASSPHVIYGYTF
TRBV5-1	TRBJ1-5	NA	many	TGCGCCTCGAAAGGTGGGGCTAATCAGCCCCAGCATTTT	CASKGGANQPQHF
TRBV9	TRBJ2-1	NA	NA	TGTGCCAGCAGCGTAGAGGGCGGGATACCCTACAATGAGCAGTTCTTC	CASSVEGGIPYNEQFF
TRBV24-1	TRBJ2-1	NA	few	TGTGCCTCAGGATCCGTGAATGAGCAGTTCTTC	CASGSVNEQFF
TRBV20-1	TRBJ2-7	NA	many	TGCAGTGCTAGCTCCCTCGAAGCGAAAGGATCCTACGAGCAGTACTTC	CSASSLEAKGSYEQYF
TRBV5-5	TRBJ1-1	NA	NA	TGTGCCAGCAGCTTGCCGGGGGGTGGGACTGAAGCTTTCTTT	CASSLPGGGTEAFF
TRBV3-1	TRBJ1-1	NA	NA	TGTGCCAGCAGCCAAGGGTTGGGAGCTTTCTTT	CASSQGLGAFF
TRBV27	TRBJ2-7	TRBD1	many	TGTGCCAGCAGTTTTGGTTGGGACAGCGCCTACGAGCAGTACTTC	CASSFGWDSAYEQYF
TRBV20-1	TRBJ2-7	TRBD2	many	TGCAGTGCTAGAGGGACTAGCGGGACTTTCTCCTACGAGCAGTACTTC	CSARGTSGTFSYEQYF
TRBV12-3/TRBV12-4	TRBJ2-1	TRBD2	NA	TGTGCCAGCACCCAACTAGCGGGAGGGCCTAATGAGCAGTTCTTC	CASTQLAGGPNEQFF
TRBV24-1	TRBJ2-2	NA	few	TGTGCCACGAGGGGGGATTCGTGGTCCGGGGAGCTGTTTTTT	CATRGDSWSGELFF
TRBV6-1	TRBJ2-5	TRBD2	few	TGTGCCACGGGAGGGGGGGAGGGGGAGACCCAGTACTTC	CATGGGEGETQYF
TRBV28	TRBJ2-1	NA	many	TGTGCCAGCAGTTCGTCCCTAATGCCGGGATTGCAGTTCTTC	CASSSSLMPGLQFF
TRBV6-1	TRBJ2-1	TRBD2	many	TGTGCCAGCAGTAGGGTAGCGGGGTCGAGCTCCTACAATGAGCAGTTCTTC	CASSRVAGSSSYNEQFF
TRBV20-1	TRBJ2-7	TRBD2	many	TGCAGGCTAGCGGGAGGGCCTTACGAGCAGTACTTC	CRLAGGPYEQYF
TRBV5-4	TRBJ2-2	NA	NA	TGTGCCAGCAGCTTGATTGACTCCCGCACCGGGGAGCTGTTTTTT	CASSLIDSRTGELFF
TRBV20-1	TRBJ1-2	TRBD1	many	TGCAGCGCCGGACAGGGTCCCTTCTATGGCTACACCTTC	CSAGQGPFYGYTF
TRBV2	TRBJ2-7	TRBD2	NA	TGTGCCAGCATTGTAGTGACAGGCGTTAGCGGGAGGGTCTCCTACGAGCAGTACTTC	CASIVVTGVSGRVSYEQYF
TRBV24-1	TRBJ2-5	NA	few	TGTGCCACCAGTGACCCCACGGGATTTCCAGAGACCCAGTACTTC	CATSDPTGFPETQYF
TRBV19	TRBJ2-2	TRBD2	NA	TGTGCCAGTAGTGACAGGGTGATAGCGGGAGTCAACGGGGAGCTGTTTTTT	CASSDRVIAGVNGELFF
TRBV20-1	TRBJ1-1	TRBD1	few	TGCAGTGCCCCCAGGGGGGGGGAGAACACTGAAGCTTTCTTT	CSAPRGGENTEAFF
TRBV11-2	TRBJ2-1	NA	many	TGTGCCAGCAGCTTAGCGGGGAAGGCCTACAATGAGCAGTTCTTC	CASSLAGKAYNEQFF
TRBV7-2	TRBJ2-1	TRBD2	few	TGTGCCAGCAGCTTTGGACTAGCGAGAGATGAGCAGTTCTTC	CASSFGLARDEQFF
TRBV12-3/TRBV12-4	TRBJ2-3	TRBD1	many	TGTGCCAGCAGCGTCGGCCTGACAGGGGAAGATACGCAGTATTTT	CASSVGLTGEDTQYF
TRBV24-1	TRBJ1-5	TRBD1	many	TGTGCCACCAGGGGACAGGGCAATCAGCCCCAGCATTTT	CATRGQGNQPQHF
TRBV11-2	TRBJ2-5	NA	many	TGTGCCAGCAGCTTAGATCGACCCCAGTACTTC	CASSLDRPQYF
TRBV5-1	TRBJ2-7	TRBD2	NA	TGTGCCAGCAGCCCGGCTGGGCGCGGGAGTACGTACGAGCAGTACTTC	CASSPAGRGSTYEQYF
TRBV13	TRBJ2-2	NA	few	TGTGCCAGCGGACGGGCGAACACCGGGGAGCTGTTTTTT	CASGRANTGELFF
TRBV2	TRBJ1-5	NA	many	TGTGCCAGCAGAACCAGGGACAATCAGCCCCAGCATTTT	CASRTRDNQPQHF
TRBV20-1	TRBJ2-3	TRBD1	few	TGCAGTGCTGGGACAGGGGGCGCAGATACGCAGTATTTT	CSAGTGGADTQYF
TRBV5-5	TRBJ2-5	TRBD2	many	TGTGCCAGCAGCTTGGCAGGACTAGCGGTCCAAGAGACCCAGTACTTC	CASSLAGLAVQETQYF
TRBV2	TRBJ2-2	TRBD2	NA	TGTGCCAGCAAGGCGACAGGGGGACTAGCGGGAGCGAACACCGGGGAGCTGTTTTTT	CASKATGGLAGANTGELFF
TRBV30	TRBJ1-1	TRBD1	many	TGTGCCTGGAACCCCGGGACAGGGGTTCCTGAAGCTTTCTTT	CAWNPGTGVPEAFF
TRBV7-8	TRBJ1-1	TRBD1	many	TGTGCCAGCAGCACCCAGTCAGGGGGTGTGCCAGCTGAAGCTTTCTTT	CASSTQSGGVPAEAFF
TRBV2	TRBJ1-3	TRBD1	few	TGTGCCAGCAAACCCGGGACAGGCTCTGGAAACACCATATATTTT	CASKPGTGSGNTIYF
TRBV7-3	TRBJ2-7	TRBD2	many	TGTGCCAGCAGCCCGGGACTAGCGGACGAGCAGTACTTC	CASSPGLADEQYF
TRBV11-2	TRBJ2-2	NA	many	TGTGCCAGCAGCAGACCAGGCCGGGAGCTGTTTTTT	CASSRPGRELFF
TRBV24-1	TRBJ1-5	NA	many	TGTGCCACCAGCAATGGGGGGCCCCAGCATTTT	CATSNGGPQHF
TRBV6-1	TRBJ1-2	NA	NA	TGTGCCAGCAGTGATTCCGGATTCCCTGGCTACACCTTC	CASSDSGFPGYTF
TRBV7-2	TRBJ2-4	TRBD2	many	TGTGCCACCGCTAGCGGGAGCACCAAAAACATTCAGTACTTC	CATASGSTKNIQYF
TRBV29-1	TRBJ2-1	TRBD1	many	TGCAGCGCCGGGACAGGGCCCTACAATGAGCAGTTCTTC	CSAGTGPYNEQFF
TRBV20-1	TRBJ2-1	TRBD2	few	TGCAGTGCCCAAGCGGGAGGGCCGTGGAATGAGCAGTTCTTC	CSAQAGGPWNEQFF
TRBV7-2	TRBJ2-7	TRBD2	few	TGTGCCAGCAGCTTCGGACTAGCGGTCTACGGGCAGTACTTC	CASSFGLAVYGQYF
TRBV10-3	TRBJ1-4	NA	few	TGTGCCATCAGCGCCGACTCTGCCCCGGGTGAAAAACTGTTTTTT	CAISADSAPGEKLFF